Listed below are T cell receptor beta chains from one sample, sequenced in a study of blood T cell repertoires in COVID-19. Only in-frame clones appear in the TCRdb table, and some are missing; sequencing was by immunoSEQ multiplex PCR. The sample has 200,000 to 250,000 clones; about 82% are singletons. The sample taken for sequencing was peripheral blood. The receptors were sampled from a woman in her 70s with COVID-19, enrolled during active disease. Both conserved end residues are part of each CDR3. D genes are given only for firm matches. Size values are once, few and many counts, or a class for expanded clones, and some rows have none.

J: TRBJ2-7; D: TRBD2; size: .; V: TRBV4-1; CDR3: CASSQGLATGEQYF; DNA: TGCGCCAGCAGCCAAGGACTAGCGACGGGTGAGCAGTACTTC
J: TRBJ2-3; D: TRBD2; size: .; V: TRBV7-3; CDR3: CASSRTSGSTDTQYF; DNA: TGTGCCAGCAGTCGGACTAGCGGGAGCACAGATACGCAGTATTTT
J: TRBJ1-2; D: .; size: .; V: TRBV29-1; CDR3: CSVVSRRDYGYTF; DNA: TGCAGCGTTGTGAGCCGCCGCGACTATGGCTACACCTTC
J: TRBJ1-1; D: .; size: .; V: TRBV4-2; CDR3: CASSRKGDSNTEAFF; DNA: TGTGCCAGCAGCCGAAAGGGGGATTCGAACACTGAAGCTTTCTTT
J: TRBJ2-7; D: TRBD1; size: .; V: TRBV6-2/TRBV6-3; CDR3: CASSSLGQGYEQYF; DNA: TGTGCCAGCAGTTCTCTGGGACAGGGGTACGAGCAGTACTTC
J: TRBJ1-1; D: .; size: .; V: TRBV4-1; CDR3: CASSQLGHKNTEAFF; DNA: TGCGCCAGCAGCCAGCTGGGACATAAGAACACTGAAGCTTTCTTT
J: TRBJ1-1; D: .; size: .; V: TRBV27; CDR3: CASRSLAGHLSTEAFF; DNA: TGTGCCAGCCGGTCCCTTGCAGGACACCTGTCCACTGAAGCTTTCTTT
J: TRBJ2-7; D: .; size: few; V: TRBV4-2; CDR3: CASSSRGGLSEQYF; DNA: TGTGCCAGCAGCTCTAGGGGGGGCCTCAGCGAGCAGTACTTC
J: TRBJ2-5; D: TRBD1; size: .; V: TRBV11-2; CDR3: CASRRTGGRGETQYF; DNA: TGTGCCAGCAGGAGGACAGGGGGCAGGGGAGAGACCCAGTACTTC
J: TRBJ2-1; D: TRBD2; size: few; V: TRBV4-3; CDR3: CASSQYGAGPTHEQFF; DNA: TGCGCCAGCAGCCAATATGGAGCGGGGCCCACACATGAGCAGTTCTTC
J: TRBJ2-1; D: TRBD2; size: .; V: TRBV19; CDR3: CASSALAGEWSEQFF; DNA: TGTGCCAGTAGTGCACTAGCGGGAGAGTGGAGTGAGCAGTTCTTC
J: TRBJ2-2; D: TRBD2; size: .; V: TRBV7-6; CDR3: CASSPLAGLNTGELFF; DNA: TGTGCCAGCAGCCCTTTAGCGGGTCTCAACACCGGGGAGCTGTTTTTT
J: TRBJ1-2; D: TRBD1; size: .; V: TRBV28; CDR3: CASSSQGQGLNYGYTF; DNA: TGTGCCAGCAGCTCACAAGGACAGGGTCTAAACTATGGCTACACCTTC
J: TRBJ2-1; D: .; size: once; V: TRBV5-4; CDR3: CASSLYYDNEQFF; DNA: TGTGCCAGCAGCTTGTACTACGACAATGAGCAGTTCTTC
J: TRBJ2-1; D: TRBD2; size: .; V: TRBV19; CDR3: CASSIDLAGGNNEQFF; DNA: TGTGCCAGTAGTATAGATCTCGCGGGGGGAAACAATGAGCAGTTCTTC
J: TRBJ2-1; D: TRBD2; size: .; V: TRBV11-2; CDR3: CASSPGGPGDEQFF; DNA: TGTGCCAGCAGCCCGGGAGGGCCCGGGGATGAGCAGTTCTTC
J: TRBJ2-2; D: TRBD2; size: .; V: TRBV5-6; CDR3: CASSPPGLAMLVGELFF; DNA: TGTGCCAGCAGCCCGCCGGGACTAGCGATGTTAGTCGGGGAGCTGTTTTTT
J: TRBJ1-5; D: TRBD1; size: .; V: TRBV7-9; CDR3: CASRTGDQPQHF; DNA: TGTGCCAGCCGGACAGGGGATCAGCCCCAGCATTTT
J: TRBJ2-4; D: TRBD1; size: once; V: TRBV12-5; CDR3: CASGWGQGSLAKNIQYF; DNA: TGTGCTAGTGGTTGGGGACAGGGATCTCTAGCCAAAAACATTCAGTACTTC
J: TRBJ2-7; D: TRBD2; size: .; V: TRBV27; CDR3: CASSGGTSWEYGGEQYF; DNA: TGTGCCAGCAGTGGAGGGACTAGCTGGGAGTATGGGGGGGAGCAGTACTTC
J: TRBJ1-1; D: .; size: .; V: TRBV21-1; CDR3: CASSNIRTGSRTEAFF; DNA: TGTGCCAGCAGCAACATCCGGACAGGATCGAGGACTGAAGCTTTCTTT
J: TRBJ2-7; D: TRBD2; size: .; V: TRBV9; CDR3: CASSVQLAGRSEQYF; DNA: TGTGCCAGCAGCGTACAACTAGCGGGGAGGAGCGAGCAGTACTTC
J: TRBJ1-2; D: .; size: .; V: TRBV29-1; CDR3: CSVEGVDYGYTF; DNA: TGCAGCGTTGAGGGCGTGGACTATGGCTACACCTTC
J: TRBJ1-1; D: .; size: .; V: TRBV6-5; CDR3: CASSKGVYTEAFF; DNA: TGTGCCAGCAGTAAGGGGGTGTACACTGAAGCTTTCTTT
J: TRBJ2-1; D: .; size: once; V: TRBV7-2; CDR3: CASSFSGAGNEQFF; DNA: TGTGCCAGCAGCTTCTCGGGCGCGGGGAATGAGCAGTTCTTC
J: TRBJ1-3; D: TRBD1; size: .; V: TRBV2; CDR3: CASTPGTGGNTIYF; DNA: TGTGCCAGCACCCCCGGGACAGGGGGAAACACCATATATTTT
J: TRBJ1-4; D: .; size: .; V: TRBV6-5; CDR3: CASRLHATNEKLFF; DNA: TGTGCCAGTAGACTTCATGCAACTAATGAAAAACTGTTTTTT
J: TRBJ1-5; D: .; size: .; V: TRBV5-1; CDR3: CASSLDGGSNQPQHF; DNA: TGCGCCAGCAGCTTGGATGGCGGTAGCAATCAGCCCCAGCATTTT
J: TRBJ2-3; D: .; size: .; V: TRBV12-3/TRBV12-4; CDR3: CASSLAGGPLF; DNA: TGTGCCAGCAGTTTAGCCGGGGGGCCGCTTTTT
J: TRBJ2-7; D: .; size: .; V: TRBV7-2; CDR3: CASRVYFAPSYEQYF; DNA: TGTGCCAGCAGGGTCTACTTTGCCCCTTCCTACGAGCAGTACTTC
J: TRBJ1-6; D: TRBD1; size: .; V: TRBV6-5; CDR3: CATSGQAPSPLHF; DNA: TGTGCCACCTCGGGACAGGCACCTTCACCCCTCCACTTT
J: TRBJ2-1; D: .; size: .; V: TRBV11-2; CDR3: CASSLDPGQSEQFF; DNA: TGTGCCAGCAGCTTAGATCCCGGACAGTCTGAGCAGTTCTTC
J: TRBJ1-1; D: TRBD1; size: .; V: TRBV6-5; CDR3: CASSFTGGTEAFF; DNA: TGTGCCAGCAGTTTTACAGGGGGGACTGAAGCTTTCTTT
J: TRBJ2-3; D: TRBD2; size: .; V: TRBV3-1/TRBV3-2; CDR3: CASSQTSYTDTQYF; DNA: TGTGCCAGCAGTCAGACTAGCTACACAGATACGCAGTATTTT
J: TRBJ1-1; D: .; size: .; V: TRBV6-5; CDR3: CASSRRDGFSEAFF; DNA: TGTGCCAGCAGTCGGCGGGACGGATTCAGTGAAGCTTTCTTT
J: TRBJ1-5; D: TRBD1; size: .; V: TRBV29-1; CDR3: CSVGDRGNQPQHF; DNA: TGCAGCGTTGGGGACAGGGGGAATCAGCCCCAGCATTTT
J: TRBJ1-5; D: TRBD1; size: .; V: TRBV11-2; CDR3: CASSPSPGGPQHF; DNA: TGTGCCAGCAGTCCATCTCCAGGGGGGCCCCAGCATTTT
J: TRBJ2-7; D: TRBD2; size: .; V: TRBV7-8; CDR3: CASSLESSGFYEQYF; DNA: TGTGCCAGCAGCTTAGAGTCTAGCGGGTTTTACGAGCAGTACTTC
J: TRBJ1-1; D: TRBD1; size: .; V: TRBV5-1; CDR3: CASREGAHEGTEAFF; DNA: TGCGCCAGCAGAGAGGGGGCTCATGAGGGCACTGAAGCTTTCTTT
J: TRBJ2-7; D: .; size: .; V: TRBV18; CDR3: CASSPDQGNYEQYF; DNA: TGTGCCAGCTCACCCGATCAGGGGAACTACGAGCAGTACTTC
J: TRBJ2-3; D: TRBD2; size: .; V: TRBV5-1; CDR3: CASSWGLAVYSTDTQYF; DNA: TGCGCCAGCAGCTGGGGACTAGCGGTTTATAGCACAGATACGCAGTATTTT
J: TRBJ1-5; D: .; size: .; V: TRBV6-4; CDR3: CASSDSGLEGQPQHF; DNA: TGTGCCAGCAGTGACTCGGGACTGGAGGGTCAGCCCCAGCATTTT
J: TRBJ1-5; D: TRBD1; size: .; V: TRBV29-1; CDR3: CSARTGDQPQHF; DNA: TGCAGCGCTCGGACAGGAGATCAGCCCCAGCATTTT
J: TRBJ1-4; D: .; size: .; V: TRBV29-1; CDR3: CSAGGDTSTNEKLFF; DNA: TGCAGTGCTGGAGGAGACACCTCAACTAATGAAAAACTGTTTTTT
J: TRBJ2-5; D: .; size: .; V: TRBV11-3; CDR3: CASSLGTDRQETQYF; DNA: TGTGCCAGCAGCTTAGGGACAGATCGTCAAGAGACCCAGTACTTC
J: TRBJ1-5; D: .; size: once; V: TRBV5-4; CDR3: CASSQGGFGNQPQHF; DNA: TGTGCCAGCAGCCAGGGAGGGTTCGGCAATCAGCCCCAGCATTTT